These T cell receptor beta chains were read from a single sample in a study of T cells in Graves' hyperthyroidism and ophthalmopathy. TCRdb processed the multiplex PCR reads anew with MiXCR; each CDR3 protein has one entry. The profile covers more than 500,000 distinct CDR3 sequences, with 14% appearing a single time and around 13% taken by the ten largest. The sample comprised blood. The receptors come from a woman aged 40-49 years with Graves' hyperthyroidism. Each CDR3 is given with its conserved first and last residue. A D gene is named only where the DNA matches it firmly. Some rows have no size entry. The others give once, few or many, or a class for an expanded clone.

J: TRBJ2-3
size: NA
V: TRBV6-2/TRBV6-3
D: TRBD2
CDR3: CASSYVVRGRAADTQYF
DNA: TGTGCCAGCAGTTACGTAGTCCGGGGGAGGGCCGCAGATACGCAGTATTTT

J: TRBJ1-2
size: few
V: TRBV6-6
D: NA
CDR3: CASSYSGAFGGYTF
DNA: TGTGCCAGCAGTTACTCAGGGGCTTTTGGTGGCTACACCTTC

J: TRBJ2-1
size: NA
V: TRBV7-8
D: TRBD2
CDR3: CASSLAGLAAIISYNEQFF
DNA: TGTGCCAGCAGCTTAGCGGGACTAGCGGCAATAATCTCCTACAATGAGCAGTTCTTC

J: TRBJ2-3
size: NA
V: TRBV20-1
D: NA
CDR3: CSARDPGKSTDTQYF
DNA: TGCAGTGCTAGAGATCCGGGAAAGTCCACAGATACGCAGTATTTT

J: TRBJ2-5
size: many
V: TRBV6-2/TRBV6-3
D: TRBD1
CDR3: CASSYSEIEQGLKETQYF
DNA: TGTGCCAGCAGTTACTCCGAGATCGAACAGGGGTTGAAAGAGACCCAGTACTTC

J: TRBJ2-5
size: few
V: TRBV20-1
D: NA
CDR3: CSARRANLQETQYF
DNA: TGCAGTGCTCGGAGGGCAAACCTTCAAGAGACCCAGTACTTC

J: TRBJ2-7
size: many
V: TRBV11-2
D: NA
CDR3: CASSFGRRGTDEQYF
DNA: TGTGCCAGCAGCTTTGGAAGAAGGGGGACGGACGAGCAGTACTTC

J: TRBJ1-4
size: many
V: TRBV2
D: NA
CDR3: CASSESRGSNEKLFF
DNA: TGTGCCAGCAGTGAGAGTAGGGGTTCTAATGAAAAACTGTTTTTT

J: TRBJ1-4
size: many
V: TRBV3-1
D: TRBD1
CDR3: CASSQRTGGNEKLFF
DNA: TGTGCCAGCAGCCAACGGACAGGCGGTAATGAAAAACTGTTTTTT

J: TRBJ1-6
size: many
V: TRBV18
D: NA
CDR3: CASSPGRTDNSPLHF
DNA: TGTGCCAGCTCACCAGGTCGGACAGATAATTCACCCCTCCACTTT

J: TRBJ2-1
size: many
V: TRBV27
D: NA
CDR3: CASSLRAGTYNEQFF
DNA: TGTGCCAGCAGTTTGAGGGCGGGGACCTACAATGAGCAGTTCTTC

J: TRBJ1-2
size: many
V: TRBV11-2
D: NA
CDR3: CASSSSGWDGYTF
DNA: TGTGCCAGCAGCTCCTCAGGGTGGGATGGCTACACCTTC

J: TRBJ2-3
size: many
V: TRBV3-1
D: TRBD2
CDR3: CASSPHRAGGTDTQYF
DNA: TGTGCCAGCAGCCCCCACCGGGCGGGGGGAACAGATACGCAGTATTTT

J: TRBJ1-6
size: few
V: TRBV20-1
D: TRBD1
CDR3: CSARQGGNSPLHF
DNA: TGCAGTGCTCGACAGGGAGGAAATTCACCCCTCCACTTT

J: TRBJ2-6
size: NA
V: TRBV28
D: TRBD1
CDR3: CASSFRTGISGANVLTF
DNA: TGTGCCAGCAGTTTTCGGACAGGGATCTCTGGGGCCAACGTCCTGACTTTC

J: TRBJ1-1
size: many
V: TRBV11-3
D: NA
CDR3: CASSLGRFSEAFF
DNA: TGTGCCAGCAGCTTGGGAAGGTTTTCTGAAGCTTTCTTT

J: TRBJ1-4
size: many
V: TRBV7-9
D: NA
CDR3: CASSLRTGLNEKLFF
DNA: TGTGCCAGCAGCTTACGAACAGGTCTTAATGAAAAACTGTTTTTT

J: TRBJ1-6
size: many
V: TRBV18
D: NA
CDR3: CASSPRGQGDNNSPLHF
DNA: TGTGCCAGCTCACCACGGGGGCAGGGCGACAATAATTCACCCCTCCACTTT

J: TRBJ2-7
size: many
V: TRBV20-1
D: TRBD2
CDR3: CSAQSGAYEQYF
DNA: TGCAGTGCTCAGAGCGGGGCCTACGAGCAGTACTTC

J: TRBJ1-5
size: few
V: TRBV20-1
D: NA
CDR3: CSARDPEGPQHF
DNA: TGCAGTGCTAGAGATCCCGAAGGGCCCCAGCATTTT